The present T cell receptor (beta chain) was sequenced within a study of T cell repertoires in cytomegalovirus infection. Study-level background: In the study, CMV epitopes included recently identified HLA-C-restricted and well-studied HLA-B-restricted ones. Public signatures in TCR beta pointed to CMV infection and matching HLA type.

Concerning this clonotype: Its target is unknown.

TCRdb ran MiXCR on the reads and lists one entry per CDR3 protein. There are 250,000 to 300,000 distinct CDR3 sequences in the sample; approximately 22% occur only once, and under 25% lies in the top ten. The CDR3 is made up of 12 amino acids. V was trimmed by 0 bases and J by 4 bases, leaving 6 bases between them. The germline V gene has CDR1 GTSNPN and CDR2 SVGIG (reference sequence). The source material was cultured PBMCs, sampled from culture after CMV antigen stimulation. This chain joins TRBV30 and TRBJ1-2; the D is unclear. The sequence was obtained from a human donor in good health (CMV status not recorded). Some clones in this sample may be carry-over from other donors' samples. In DNA form, the CDR3 reads TGTGCCTGGAGTGTTAGTGGCTATGGCTACACCTTC. This encodes CAWSVSGYGYTF. The entire variable domain, with the rest obtained from reference TRBV30 and TRBJ1-2, is as follows: SQTIHQWPATLVQPVGSPLSLECTVEGTSNPNLYWYRQAAGRGLQLLFYSVGIGQISSEVPQNLSASRPQDRQFILSSKKLLLSDSGFYLCAWSVSGYGYTFGSGTRLTVV.